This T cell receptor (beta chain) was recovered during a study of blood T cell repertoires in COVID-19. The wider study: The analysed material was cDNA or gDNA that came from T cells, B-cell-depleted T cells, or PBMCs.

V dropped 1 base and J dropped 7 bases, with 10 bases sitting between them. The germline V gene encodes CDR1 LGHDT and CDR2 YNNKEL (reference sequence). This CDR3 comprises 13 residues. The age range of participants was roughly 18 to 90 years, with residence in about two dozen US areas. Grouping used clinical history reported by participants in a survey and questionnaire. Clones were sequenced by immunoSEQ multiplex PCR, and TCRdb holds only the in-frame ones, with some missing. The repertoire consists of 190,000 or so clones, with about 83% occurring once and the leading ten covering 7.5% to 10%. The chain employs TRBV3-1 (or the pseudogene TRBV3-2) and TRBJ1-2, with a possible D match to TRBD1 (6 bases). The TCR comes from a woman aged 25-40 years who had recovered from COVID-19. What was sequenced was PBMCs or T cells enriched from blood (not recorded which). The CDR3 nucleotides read TGTGCCAGCAGCCAAGCCATGACAGGTGGCTACACCTTC. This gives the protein CASSQAMTGGYTF.